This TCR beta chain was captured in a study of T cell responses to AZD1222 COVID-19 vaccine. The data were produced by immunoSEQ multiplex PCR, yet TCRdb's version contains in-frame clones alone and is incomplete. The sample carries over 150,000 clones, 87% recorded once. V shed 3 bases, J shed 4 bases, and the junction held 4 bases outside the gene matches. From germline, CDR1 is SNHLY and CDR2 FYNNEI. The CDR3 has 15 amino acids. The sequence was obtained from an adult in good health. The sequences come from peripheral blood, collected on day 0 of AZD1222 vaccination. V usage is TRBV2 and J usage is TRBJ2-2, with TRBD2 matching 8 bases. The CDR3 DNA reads TGTGCCAGCAGTGAGTGGCTAGCGGGCACCGGGGAGCTGTTTTTT. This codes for CASSEWLAGTGELFF.